This TCR beta chain was sequenced during a study of blood T cell repertoires in COVID-19. Study at large: The United States, Italy and Spain provided the acute and convalescent COVID-19 samples.

Trimming took 1 base from V and 5 from J, leaving 6 bases between them. Germline V CDR1 and CDR2: SGHRS, YFSETQ. The CDR3 has 12 residues. Method: immunoSEQ multiplex PCR; TCRdb's copy keeps in-frame clones and lacks some. The sample has roughly 62,000 clones, 70% to 85% seen once. The chain carries TRBV5-1 and TRBJ2-5; no clear D. Source material: peripheral blood. The receptor was derived from a man in his 60s with acute or convalescent COVID-19. Here the CDR3 DNA reads TGCGCCAGCAGCTTGATGAGGGAGACCCAGTACTTC. Translating it yields CASSLMRETQYF.